These 29 T cell receptor beta chains came from one sample sequenced in a study of T cell responses to AZD1222 COVID-19 vaccine. Clones were read by immunoSEQ multiplex PCR, and TCRdb kept only the in-frame ones, dropping some. The repertoire has approximately 200,000 clones, about 91% of them found once; the top ten carry around 7.9%. The input for sequencing was peripheral blood, taken on day 0 of AZD1222 vaccination. All receptors derive from an adult in good health.

This chain uses TRBV5-6 with TRBJ1-2, with a tentative D call TRBD1 (5 bases). V was pared by 0 bases and J by 0 bases, with 12 bases between. Germline values: CDR1 SGHDT, CDR2 YYEEEE. The length of the CDR3 is 16 residues. CDR3 sequence reads: CASSLDRMLANYGYTF. CDR3 DNA sequence: TGTGCCAGCAGCTTGGACAGGATGTTAGCTAACTATGGCTACACCTTC.

The V and J genes are TRBV7-9 and TRBJ2-7; D may be TRBD1 (6 bases). Germline-derived CDR1 and CDR2 are SEHNR and FQNEAQ (reference sequence). Trimming cost V 9 bases and J 6 bases, with 18 bases left between them. This CDR3 has 13 residues. The CDR3 nucleotides read TGTGCCAGTAACAGGGACGGGTTTCGCGAGCAGTACTTC. Protein: CASNRDGFREQYF.

This clone was seen more than once but under ten times. Here the CDR3 reads CASSTSEGVEQYF. CDR3 bases: TGTGCCAGCAGCACATCAGAAGGAGTCGAGCAGTACTTC. The chain has TRBV11-2 and TRBJ2-7, with D unresolved. V dropped 5 bases and J dropped 6 bases, with 14 bases sitting between them. The CDR3 is made up of 13 amino acids. Germline V gives CDR1 SGHAT, CDR2 FQNNGV.

This clone was counted a few times. The rearrangement links TRBV9 to TRBJ2-2, with 7 bases fitting TRBD2. CDR1 and CDR2 (germline): SGDLS, YYNGEE. This CDR3 spans 14 amino acids. V was clipped by 7 bases and J by 7 bases; unmatched bases: 10. Here the CDR3 reads CASGGGMASGELFF. The CDR3 bases are TGTGCCAGCGGGGGAGGGATGGCGAGCGGGGAGCTGTTTTTT. The variable domain in full, with the rest retrieved from reference TRBV9 and TRBJ2-2, is DSGVTQTPKHLITATGQRVTLRCSPRSGDLSVYWYQQSLDQGLQFLIQYYNGEERAKGNILERFSAQQFPDLHSELNLSSLELGDSALYFCASGGGMASGELFFGEGSRLTVL.

The rearrangement uses TRBV27 and TRBJ1-3; TRBD1 might be the D (6 bases). V lost 3 bases and J 4 bases, leaving 13 bases between the germline ends. Germline-derived CDR1 and CDR2 are MNHEY and SMNVEV (reference sequence). CDR3 size: 15 residues. This CDR3 reads CASSLGGSRGNTIYF. In DNA, the CDR3 is TGTGCCAGCAGTTTGGGGGGCTCACGAGGAAACACCATATATTTT.

J is TRBJ2-5 and V is TRBV29-1; tentative D call: TRBD1 (5 bases). Trimming stripped 8 bases from V and 2 bases from J, with 18 bases between. This CDR3 spans 14 amino acids. Per germline, CDR1 SQVTM and CDR2 ANQGSEA. This chain's CDR3 is CSFLKRGKQETQYF. Here the CDR3 DNA reads TGCAGCTTCCTTAAAAGGGGAAAGCAAGAGACCCAGTACTTC.

In its sample, this clone was seen once. The chain links TRBV4-2 to TRBJ1-6; TRBD1 is a possible D gene (6 bases). Germline V gives CDR1 LGHNA, CDR2 YNFKEQ. The CDR3 spans 16 residues. V lost 0 bases and J 8 bases, leaving 14 bases between the germline ends. The CDR3 DNA reads TGTGCCAGCAGCCAAGACGCAGGGGTCGGTGATTCACCCCTCCACTTT. Protein sequence: CASSQDAGVGDSPLHF.

V usage is TRBV11-3 and J usage is TRBJ2-3; possibly TRBD1 or TRBD2 for D (5 bases each). V shed 5 bases and J shed 4 bases, with 13 bases lying between them. The germline V gene has CDR1 SGHNT and CDR2 YENEEA. CDR3 length equals 14 residues. CDR3 loop: CASSARDQADTQYF. The CDR3 DNA is TGTGCCAGCAGCGCCCGGGACCAAGCAGATACGCAGTATTTT.

The chain recombines TRBV6-5 with TRBJ1-4; 9 nucleotides agree with TRBD1. This CDR3 region has 15 residues. Germline-derived CDR1 and CDR2 are MNHEY and SVGAGI. Trimming cost V 8 bases and J 10 bases; bases outside gene matches: 14. The CDR3 bases are TGTGCCAGCTCAAACAGGGACAGGGAAGCGTTAAAACTGTTTTTT. Encoded protein: CASSNRDREALKLFF.

The CDR3 protein is CASSPRGRNTEAFF. In DNA form, the CDR3 reads TGTGCCAGCTCACCACGCGGCCGGAACACTGAAGCTTTCTTT. The genes are TRBV18 and TRBJ1-1; D ambiguous. Per germline, CDR1 KGHSH and CDR2 LQKENI. The CDR3 is made up of 14 amino acids. Trimming removed 1 base at V and 1 base at J, with 7 bases between.

V and J are TRBV5-1 and TRBJ1-5; D uncertain. Germline loops: CDR1 SGHRS, CDR2 YFSETQ. This CDR3 has 16 residues. The V and J ends lost 0 bases and 0 bases respectively, with 10 bases between them. The CDR3 DNA follows: TGCGCCAGCAGCTTGGACGGCGTAGATAGCAATCAGCCCCAGCATTTT. Translated, it gives CASSLDGVDSNQPQHF.

The chain uses TRBV5-1 and TRBJ1-1; 8 positions match TRBD1. Germline trimming cut 0 bases from V and 1 base from J; bases unmatched to any gene: 5. Germline lookup yields CDR1 SGHRS and CDR2 YFSETQ. The CDR3 extends over 16 amino acids. CDR3: CASSLAKDRANTEAFF. CDR3 nucleotide sequence: TGCGCCAGCAGCTTGGCCAAGGACAGGGCGAACACTGAAGCTTTCTTT.

This rearrangement joins TRBV7-9 to TRBJ1-1; 7 bases match TRBD1. The V and J ends lost 4 bases and 3 bases, in that order; junction bases with no gene match: 8. Germline loops: CDR1 SEHNR, CDR2 FQNEAQ (reference sequence). The CDR3 totals 15 residues. Here the CDR3 reads CASSYRQGRDTEAFF. CDR3 sequence (DNA): TGTGCCAGCAGCTACCGACAGGGAAGGGACACTGAAGCTTTCTTT.

The chain recombines TRBV5-4 with TRBJ2-3, with D possibly called TRBD1 or TRBD2 (6 bases each). Germline V gives CDR1 SGHNT, CDR2 YYREEE (reference sequence). There are 18 residues in the CDR3. Trimming stripped 2 bases from V and 0 bases from J, with 19 bases between. The CDR3 sequence: CASSFGGLPGASTDTQYF. As DNA, the CDR3 is TGTGCCAGCAGCTTCGGGGGCCTTCCTGGGGCTAGCACAGATACGCAGTATTTT.

The chain carries TRBV9 and TRBJ2-2; D is perhaps TRBD1 or TRBD2 (7 bases each). The CDR3 sequence is 17 residues long. Trimming shortened V by 3 bases and J by 5 bases, and 20 bases separated the two germline ends. Germline values: CDR1 SGDLS, CDR2 YYNGEE. The CDR3 sequence is CASSARPVQGGTGELFF. CDR3 bases: TGTGCCAGCAGCGCCCGCCCCGTGCAGGGGGGGACCGGGGAGCTGTTTTTT.

The chain couples TRBV5-1 to TRBJ2-2; 10 nucleotides line up with TRBD1. CDR3 length: 16 amino acids. CDR1 and CDR2 (germline): SGHRS, YFSETQ. V dropped 4 bases and J dropped 4; count of bases not matched to a gene: 7. CDR3 DNA: TGCGCCAGCAGCATAACCGGGACAGGGGTCACCGGGGAGCTGTTTTTT. This codes for CASSITGTGVTGELFF. Supplemented by reference TRBV5-1 and TRBJ2-2, the full variable domain reads KAGVTQTPRYLIKTRGQQVTLSCSPISGHRSVSWYQQTPGQGLQFLFEYFSETQRNKGNFPGRFSGRQFSNSRSEMNVSTLELGDSALYLCASSITGTGVTGELFFGEGSRLTVL.

The chain recombines TRBV21-1 with TRBJ1-4; TRBD1 is the table's D call, not checked against the DNA. TRBV21-1 constitutes a pseudogene. The length of the CDR3 is 16 residues. The CDR3 region has the DNA TGTGCCAGCAGCAAAGCGCTCAGGGTCCCGGATGAAAAACTGTTTTTT. Amino acid sequence: CASSKALRVPDEKLFF.

The gene calls are TRBV29-1 and TRBJ2-5; D is perhaps TRBD1 or TRBD2 (5 bases each). Germline values: CDR1 SQVTM, CDR2 ANQGSEA. The germline V and J ends were trimmed by 3 bases and 7 bases, with 15 bases remaining between them. This CDR3 spans 13 amino acids. CDR3 protein: CSVDGGHPGTQYF. The CDR3 DNA follows: TGCAGCGTTGATGGAGGACACCCAGGGACCCAGTACTTC.

In DNA form, the CDR3 reads TGTGCCAGTAGTATTGGGGCCTCGAACACTGAAGCTTTCTTT. Protein: CASSIGASNTEAFF. This rearrangement joins TRBV19 to TRBJ1-1, with D possibly being TRBD1 (5 bases). Per the germline V gene, CDR1 is LNHDA and CDR2 is SQIVND (reference sequence). The CDR3 is 14 residues long. V was pared by 3 bases and J by 1 base, with 9 bases between.

The rearrangement uses TRBV7-3 and TRBJ2-7, with 8 bases matching TRBD2. V was clipped by 1 base and J by 2 bases; unmatched bases: 7. Germline CDR1 and CDR2: SGHTA and FQGTGA. The CDR3 has 16 amino acids. In nucleotides, the CDR3 is TGTGCCAGCAGCTTAATCCGGCGGGGGGCTACCTACGAGCAGTACTTC. Protein sequence: CASSLIRRGATYEQYF.

The chain combines TRBV7-9 with TRBJ2-7; no definite D call. V lost 5 bases and J 6 bases, leaving 17 bases between the germline ends. This CDR3 contains 14 residues. Germline V lookup: CDR1 SEHNR, CDR2 FQNEAQ (reference sequence). The CDR3 nucleotides read TGTGCCAGCAGCCCCGACACCGCTCGTTCCGAGCAGTACTTC. Amino acid sequence: CASSPDTARSEQYF.

The chain couples TRBV4-1 to TRBJ2-3; 8 positions match TRBD2. CDR1 is MGHRA, CDR2 YSYEKL, per germline. The V gene end was trimmed by 1 base and the J gene end by 7 bases; junction bases not matched to a gene: 4. This CDR3 has 14 amino acids. The CDR3 DNA sequence: TGCGCCAGCAGCCAAGTTCCGGGGGGGAATACGCAGTATTTT. Protein product: CASSQVPGGNTQYF.

V gene TRBV4-3 combines with J gene TRBJ1-1; unclear D gene. Germline loops: CDR1 LGHNA, CDR2 YSLEER. Deletions cut 1 base from V and 5 bases from J, with 14 bases between. There are 15 residues in the CDR3. The CDR3 coding sequence is TGCGCCAGCAGCCAAGGCCCGGGAGCGGGGACTGAAGCTTTCTTT. Protein sequence: CASSQGPGAGTEAFF.

This clone was observed a single time. V and J are TRBV10-1 and TRBJ2-7; D is possibly TRBD1 or TRBD2 (5 bases each). Germline assignment: CDR1 WNHNN and CDR2 SYGVQD (reference sequence). The length of the CDR3 is 16 residues. The V gene lost 3 bases and the J gene lost 7 bases, with 22 bases spanning the gap. The CDR3 protein is CASSERGRGFVGEQYF. In DNA form, the CDR3 reads TGCGCCAGCAGTGAACGGGGCCGGGGATTTGTTGGGGAGCAGTACTTC.

The chain carries TRBV5-4 and TRBJ2-7; 7 bases align to TRBD1. This CDR3 comprises 15 residues. The V gene end was trimmed by 4 bases and the J gene end by 2 bases; junction bases not matched to a gene: 9. Germline-derived CDR1 and CDR2 are SGHNT and YYREEE (reference sequence). The chain's CDR3 is CASSPRGDRAYEQYF. The DNA for the CDR3 is TGTGCCAGCAGCCCAAGAGGGGACAGAGCCTACGAGCAGTACTTC.

The DNA for the CDR3 is TGTGCCAGCAGCTTGGGACAGGGAATTACCTATGGCTACACCTTC. It yields the protein CASSLGQGITYGYTF. This chain links TRBV5-6 with TRBJ1-2; 7 bases align to TRBD1. This CDR3 comprises 15 residues. The J segment lost 4 bases and the V segment lost 0 bases, leaving 6 bases of the junction unmatched. From germline, CDR1 is SGHDT and CDR2 YYEEEE.

V is TRBV27 and J is TRBJ1-6; a possible D gene is TRBD1 (5 bases). V lost 8 bases to trimming and J lost 14 bases, with 16 bases between them. CDR3 size: 12 residues. The germline gives CDR1 MNHEY, CDR2 SMNVEV (reference sequence). CDR3 residues: CASGNGGFTLHF. For the CDR3, the DNA is TGTGCCAGCGGAAACGGGGGGTTCACCCTCCACTTT.

This clone was seen just once. The CDR3 region is CASSLPSQNEQFF. Here the CDR3 DNA reads TGTGCCAGCAGTTTACCCAGCCAGAATGAGCAGTTCTTC. V and J are TRBV28 and TRBJ2-1; D ambiguous. V was cut by 2 bases and J by 7 bases, with 9 bases left in between. The CDR3 spans 13 residues. Germline V gene sequence: CDR1 MDHEN, CDR2 SYDVKM.

The genes are TRBV29-1 and TRBJ1-3; D might be TRBD1 (6 bases). Between the trimmed V and J ends, which lost 7 bases and 2 bases, there was a span of 12 bases. The CDR3 has 13 residues. Germline assignment: CDR1 SQVTM and CDR2 ANQGSEA. CDR3 coding DNA: TGCAGCGAGGGGGAGGATGCTGGAAACACCATATATTTT. This encodes CSEGEDAGNTIYF.